Below, 2 T cell receptor beta chains from the same sample are listed, as sequenced in a study of T cells in Graves' hyperthyroidism and ophthalmopathy. Template material for amplifying TCR beta CDR3 regions consisted of RNA transcripts. The HTBI primer set served for first-round RT-PCR of the TCR CDR3. TCRdb processed the multiplex PCR reads anew with MiXCR; each CDR3 protein has one entry. The table lists a few hundred thousand distinct CDR3 sequences, 13% to 15% of them singletons. Sequencing input: blood. The receptors originated from a woman aged 55 to 70 with Graves' ophthalmopathy.

This clonotype was recorded at least ten times. The rearrangement uses TRBV3-1 and TRBJ2-5; the match to TRBD1 covers 7 bases. The germline gives CDR1 LGHDT, CDR2 YNNKEL (reference sequence). V trimming: 3 bases; J trimming: 2 bases; junction bases outside the gene matches: 3. The CDR3 spans 14 residues. Here the CDR3 DNA reads TGTGCCAGCAGCCACCTGACAGGGCAAGAGACCCAGTACTTC. Translated: CASSHLTGQETQYF.

The chain combines TRBV9 with TRBJ2-5, with D perhaps being TRBD1 or TRBD2 (5 bases each). CDR1 and CDR2 (germline): SGDLS, YYNGEE. The CDR3 runs to 15 residues. V lost 0 bases and J 5 bases, leaving 14 bases between the germline ends. DNA of the CDR3: TGTGCCAGCAGCGTAGACGGGACCGCCGGTGAGACCCAGTACTTC. Residues: CASSVDGTAGETQYF.